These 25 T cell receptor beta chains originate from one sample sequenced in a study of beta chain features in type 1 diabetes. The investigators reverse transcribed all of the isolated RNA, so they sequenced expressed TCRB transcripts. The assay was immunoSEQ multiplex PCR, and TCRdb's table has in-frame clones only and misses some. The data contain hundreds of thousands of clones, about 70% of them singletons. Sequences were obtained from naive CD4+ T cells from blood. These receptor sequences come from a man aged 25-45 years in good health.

CDR3 protein: CASSPTSGIYNEQFF. DNA for the CDR3: TGTGCCAGCAGCCCGACTAGCGGGATATACAATGAGCAGTTCTTC. V gene TRBV14 combines with J gene TRBJ2-1; 11 nucleotides line up with TRBD2. After removal of 4 bases from V and 4 bases from J, the junction contained 3 bases not matched to a gene. The CDR3 has 15 amino acids. CDR1 and CDR2 (germline): SGHDN, FVKESK.

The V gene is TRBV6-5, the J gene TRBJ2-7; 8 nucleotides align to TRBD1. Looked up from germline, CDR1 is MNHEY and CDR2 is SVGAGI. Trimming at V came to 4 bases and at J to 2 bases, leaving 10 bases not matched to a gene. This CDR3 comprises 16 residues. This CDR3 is CASSSSRTGIPYEQYF. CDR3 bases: TGTGCCAGCAGTTCGTCTCGGACAGGGATCCCCTACGAGCAGTACTTC.

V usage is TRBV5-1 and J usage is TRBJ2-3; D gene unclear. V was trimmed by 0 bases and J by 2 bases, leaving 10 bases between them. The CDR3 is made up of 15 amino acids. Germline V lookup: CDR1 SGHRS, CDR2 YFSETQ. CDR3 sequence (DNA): TGCGCCAGCAGCTTGGACGGCCAGTCCACAGATACGCAGTATTTT. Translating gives CASSLDGQSTDTQYF.

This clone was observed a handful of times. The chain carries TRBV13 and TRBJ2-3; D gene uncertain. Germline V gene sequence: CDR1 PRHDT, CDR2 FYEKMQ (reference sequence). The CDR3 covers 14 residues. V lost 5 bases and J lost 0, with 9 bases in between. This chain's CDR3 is CASSRWGSTDTQYF. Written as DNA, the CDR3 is TGTGCCAGCAGCCGGTGGGGAAGCACAGATACGCAGTATTTT. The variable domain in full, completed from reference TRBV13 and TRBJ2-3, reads AAGVIQSPRHLIKEKRETATLKCYPIPRHDTVYWYQQGPGQDPQFLISFYEKMQSDKGSIPDRFSAQQFSDYHSELNMSSLELGDSALYFCASSRWGSTDTQYFGPGTRLTVL.

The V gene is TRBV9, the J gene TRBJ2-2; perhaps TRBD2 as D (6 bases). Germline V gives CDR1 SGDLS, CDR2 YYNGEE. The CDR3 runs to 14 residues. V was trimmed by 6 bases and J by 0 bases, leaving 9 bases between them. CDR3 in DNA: TGTGCCAGCAACGCGGGATCGAACACCGGGGAGCTGTTTTTT. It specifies CASNAGSNTGELFF.

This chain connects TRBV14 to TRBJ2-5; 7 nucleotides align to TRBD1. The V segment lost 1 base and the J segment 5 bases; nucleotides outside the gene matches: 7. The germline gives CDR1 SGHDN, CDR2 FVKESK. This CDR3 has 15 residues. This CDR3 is CASSQVMTGRETQYF. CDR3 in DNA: TGTGCCAGCAGCCAAGTCATGACAGGGCGGGAGACCCAGTACTTC.

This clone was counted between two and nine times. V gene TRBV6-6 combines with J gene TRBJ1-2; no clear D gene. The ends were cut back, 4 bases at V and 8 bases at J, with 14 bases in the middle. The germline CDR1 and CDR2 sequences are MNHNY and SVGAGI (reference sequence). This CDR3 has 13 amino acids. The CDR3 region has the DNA TGTGCCAGCAGTTTCGTAAACTCTCAGGGCTACACCTTC. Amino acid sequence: CASSFVNSQGYTF.

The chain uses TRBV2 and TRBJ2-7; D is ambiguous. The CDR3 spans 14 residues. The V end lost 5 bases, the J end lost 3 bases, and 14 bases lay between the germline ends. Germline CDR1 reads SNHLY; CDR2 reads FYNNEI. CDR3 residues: CASSRSSSFYEQYF. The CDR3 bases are TGTGCCAGCAGTAGGTCAAGCAGCTTCTACGAGCAGTACTTC.

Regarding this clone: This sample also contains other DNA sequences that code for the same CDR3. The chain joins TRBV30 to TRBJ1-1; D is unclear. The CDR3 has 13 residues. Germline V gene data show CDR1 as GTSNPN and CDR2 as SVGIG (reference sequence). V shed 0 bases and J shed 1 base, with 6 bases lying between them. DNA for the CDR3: TGTGCCTGGAGTGTACAGACGAACACTGAAGCTTTCTTT. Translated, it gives CAWSVQTNTEAFF.

CDR3: CASSPGDRQETQYF. The CDR3 coding sequence is TGTGCCAGCAGCCCCGGCGACAGGCAGGAGACCCAGTACTTC. The chain carries TRBV7-9 and TRBJ2-5; a possible D gene is TRBD1 (6 bases). This CDR3 region has 14 residues. V shed 5 bases and J shed 5 bases, with 15 bases lying between them. Germline V gives CDR1 SEHNR, CDR2 FQNEAQ (reference sequence).

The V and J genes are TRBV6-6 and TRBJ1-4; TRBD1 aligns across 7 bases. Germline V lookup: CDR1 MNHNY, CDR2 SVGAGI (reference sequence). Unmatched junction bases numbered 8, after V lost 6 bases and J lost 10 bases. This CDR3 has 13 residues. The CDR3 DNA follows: TGTGCCAGCAGCCCCCGACAGGGTGGAAAACTGTTTTTT. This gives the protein CASSPRQGGKLFF.

CDR3 sequence reads: CASSLGPRQASYEQYF. CDR3 sequence (DNA): TGTGCCAGCAGCTTAGGGCCGCGGCAAGCCTCCTACGAGCAGTACTTC. This chain joins TRBV7-2 and TRBJ2-7; D remains ambiguous. V lost 1 base and J lost 0, with 13 bases in between. Looked up from germline, CDR1 is SGHTA and CDR2 is FQGNSA. The CDR3 loop spans 16 amino acids.

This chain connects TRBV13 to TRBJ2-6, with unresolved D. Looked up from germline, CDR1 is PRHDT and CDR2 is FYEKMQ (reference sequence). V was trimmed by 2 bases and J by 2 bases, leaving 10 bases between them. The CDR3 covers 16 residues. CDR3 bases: TGTGCCAGCAGCTTAACCCTGTGGGCTGGGGCCAACGTCCTGACTTTC. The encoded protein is CASSLTLWAGANVLTF.

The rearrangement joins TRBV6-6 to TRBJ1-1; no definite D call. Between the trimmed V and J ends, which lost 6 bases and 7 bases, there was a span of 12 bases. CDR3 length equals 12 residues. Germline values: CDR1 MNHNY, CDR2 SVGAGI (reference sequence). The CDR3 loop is CASSRGRFEAFF. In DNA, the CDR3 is TGTGCCAGCAGCCGCGGGAGGTTTGAAGCTTTCTTT.

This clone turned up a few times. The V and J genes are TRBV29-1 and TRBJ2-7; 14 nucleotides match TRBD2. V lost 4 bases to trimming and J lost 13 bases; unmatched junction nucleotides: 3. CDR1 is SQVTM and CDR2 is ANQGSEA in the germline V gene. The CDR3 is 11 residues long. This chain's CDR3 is CSVAGLAGVYF. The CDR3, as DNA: TGCAGCGTTGCGGGACTAGCGGGAGTATACTTC.

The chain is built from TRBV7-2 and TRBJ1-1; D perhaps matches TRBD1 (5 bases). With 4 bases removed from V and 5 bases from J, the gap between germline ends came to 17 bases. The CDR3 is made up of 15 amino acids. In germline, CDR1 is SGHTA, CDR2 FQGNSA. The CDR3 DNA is TGTGCCAGCAGCTACATGGGGTCCTGGGGGACTGAAGCTTTCTTT. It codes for CASSYMGSWGTEAFF.

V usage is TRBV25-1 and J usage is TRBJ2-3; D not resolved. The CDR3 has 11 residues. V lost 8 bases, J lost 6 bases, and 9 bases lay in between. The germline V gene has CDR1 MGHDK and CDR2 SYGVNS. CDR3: CASSELDTQYF. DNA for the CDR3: TGTGCCAGCTCAGAGTTGGATACGCAGTATTTT. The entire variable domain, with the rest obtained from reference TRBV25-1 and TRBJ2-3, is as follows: EADIYQTPRYLVIGTGKKITLECSQTMGHDKMYWYQQDPGMELHLIHYSYGVNSTEKGDLSSESTVSRIRTEHFPLTLESARPSHTSQYLCASSELDTQYFGPGTRLTVL.

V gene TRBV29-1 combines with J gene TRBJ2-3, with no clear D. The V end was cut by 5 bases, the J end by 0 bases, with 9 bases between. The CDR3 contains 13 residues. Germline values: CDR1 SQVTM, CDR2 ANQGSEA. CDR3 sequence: CSVSIRSTDTQYF. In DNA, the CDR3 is TGCAGCGTTTCGATCCGGAGCACAGATACGCAGTATTTT.

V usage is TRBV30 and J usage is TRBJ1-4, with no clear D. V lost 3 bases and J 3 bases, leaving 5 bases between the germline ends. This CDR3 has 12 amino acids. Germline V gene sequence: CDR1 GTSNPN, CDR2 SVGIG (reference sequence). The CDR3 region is CAWRGPNEKLFF. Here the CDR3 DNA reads TGTGCCTGGAGGGGCCCTAATGAAAAACTGTTTTTT.

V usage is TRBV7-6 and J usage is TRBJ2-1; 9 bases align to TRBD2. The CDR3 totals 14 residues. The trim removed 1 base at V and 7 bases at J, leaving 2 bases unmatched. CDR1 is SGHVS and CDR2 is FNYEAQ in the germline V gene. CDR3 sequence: CASSLGLAVNEQFF. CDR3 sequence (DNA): TGTGCCAGCAGCTTAGGACTAGCGGTGAATGAGCAGTTCTTC.

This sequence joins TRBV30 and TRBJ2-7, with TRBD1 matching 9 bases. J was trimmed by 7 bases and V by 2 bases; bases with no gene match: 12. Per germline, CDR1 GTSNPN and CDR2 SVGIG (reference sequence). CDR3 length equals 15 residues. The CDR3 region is CAWSRRDRVHGEQYF. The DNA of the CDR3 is TGTGCCTGGAGTCGCCGGGACAGGGTTCACGGGGAGCAGTACTTC.

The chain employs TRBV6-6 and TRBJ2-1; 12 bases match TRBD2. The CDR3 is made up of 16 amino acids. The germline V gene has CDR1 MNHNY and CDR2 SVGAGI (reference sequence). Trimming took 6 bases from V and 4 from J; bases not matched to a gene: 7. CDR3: CASRRLGLAGYNEQFF. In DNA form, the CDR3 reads TGTGCCAGCAGAAGACTCGGACTAGCGGGATACAATGAGCAGTTCTTC.

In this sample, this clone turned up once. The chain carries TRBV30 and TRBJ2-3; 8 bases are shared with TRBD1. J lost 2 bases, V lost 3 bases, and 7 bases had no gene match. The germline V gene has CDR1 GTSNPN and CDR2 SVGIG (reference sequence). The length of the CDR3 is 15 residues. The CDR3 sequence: CAWRRTGIPTDTQYF. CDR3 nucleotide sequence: TGTGCCTGGAGGAGGACAGGGATCCCCACAGATACGCAGTATTTT.

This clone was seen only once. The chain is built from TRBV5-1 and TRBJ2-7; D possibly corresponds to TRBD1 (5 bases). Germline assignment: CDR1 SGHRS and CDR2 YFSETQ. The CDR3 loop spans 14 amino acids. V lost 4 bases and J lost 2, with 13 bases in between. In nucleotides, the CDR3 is TGCGCCAGCAGCGCCCAGGGAATTACCTACGAGCAGTACTTC. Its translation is CASSAQGITYEQYF.

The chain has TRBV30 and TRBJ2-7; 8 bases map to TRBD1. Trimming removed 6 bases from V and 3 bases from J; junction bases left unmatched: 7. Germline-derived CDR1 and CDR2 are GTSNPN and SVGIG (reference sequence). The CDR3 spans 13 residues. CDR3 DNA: TGTGCCTGCGAAAGGGACAGGATCTACGAGCAGTACTTC. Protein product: CACERDRIYEQYF.